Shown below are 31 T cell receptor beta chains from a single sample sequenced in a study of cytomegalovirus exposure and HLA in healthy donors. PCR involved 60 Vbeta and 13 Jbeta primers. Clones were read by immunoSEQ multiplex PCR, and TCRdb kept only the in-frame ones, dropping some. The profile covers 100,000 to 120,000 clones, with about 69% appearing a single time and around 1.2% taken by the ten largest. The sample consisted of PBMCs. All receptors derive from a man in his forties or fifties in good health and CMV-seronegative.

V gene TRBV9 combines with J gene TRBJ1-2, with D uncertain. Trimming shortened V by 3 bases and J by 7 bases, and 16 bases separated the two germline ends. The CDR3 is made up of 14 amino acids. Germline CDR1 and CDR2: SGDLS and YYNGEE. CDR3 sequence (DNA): TGTGCCAGCAGCGGAGTAACGGGGATGGGTGGCTACACCTTC. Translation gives CASSGVTGMGGYTF.

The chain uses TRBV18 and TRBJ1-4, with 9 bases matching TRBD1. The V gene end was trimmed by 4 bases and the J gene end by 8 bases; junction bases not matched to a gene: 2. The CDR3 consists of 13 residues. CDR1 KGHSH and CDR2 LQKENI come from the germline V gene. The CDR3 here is CASSLGQGEKLFF. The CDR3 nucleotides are TGTGCCAGCTCACTAGGACAGGGGGAAAAACTGTTTTTT.

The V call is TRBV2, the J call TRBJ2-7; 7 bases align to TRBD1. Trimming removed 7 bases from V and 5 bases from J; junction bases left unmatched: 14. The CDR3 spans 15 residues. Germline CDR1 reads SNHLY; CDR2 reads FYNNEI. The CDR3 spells CASNTRQGPPDEQYF. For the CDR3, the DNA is TGTGCCAGCAACACCAGACAGGGCCCTCCGGACGAGCAGTACTTC.

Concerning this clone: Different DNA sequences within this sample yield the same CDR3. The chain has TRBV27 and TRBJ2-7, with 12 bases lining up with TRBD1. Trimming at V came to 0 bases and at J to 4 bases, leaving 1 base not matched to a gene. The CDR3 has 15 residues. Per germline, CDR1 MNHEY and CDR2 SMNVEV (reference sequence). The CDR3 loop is CASSLSGQGAYEQYF. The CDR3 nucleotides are TGTGCCAGCAGTTTATCGGGACAGGGGGCTTACGAGCAGTACTTC.

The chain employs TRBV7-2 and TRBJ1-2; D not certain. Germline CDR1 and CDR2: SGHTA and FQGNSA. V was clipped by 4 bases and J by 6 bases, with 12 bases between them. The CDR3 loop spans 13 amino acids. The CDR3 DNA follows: TGTGCCAGCAGCTCTAACAGCGGGGATGGCTACACCTTC. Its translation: CASSSNSGDGYTF.

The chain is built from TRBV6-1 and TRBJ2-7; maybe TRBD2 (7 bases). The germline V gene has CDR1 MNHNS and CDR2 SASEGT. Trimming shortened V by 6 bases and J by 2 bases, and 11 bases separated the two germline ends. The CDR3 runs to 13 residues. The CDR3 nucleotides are TGTGCCAGCAGCGGGGGGCAGCCCTACGAGCAGTACTTC. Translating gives CASSGGQPYEQYF.

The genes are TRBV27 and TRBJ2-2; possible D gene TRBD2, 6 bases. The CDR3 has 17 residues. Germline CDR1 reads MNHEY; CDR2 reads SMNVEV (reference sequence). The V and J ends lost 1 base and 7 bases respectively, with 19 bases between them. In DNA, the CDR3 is TGTGCCAGCAGTTTATACTGGAGGGATCCCCAGGGCGGGGAGCTGTTTTTT. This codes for CASSLYWRDPQGGELFF.

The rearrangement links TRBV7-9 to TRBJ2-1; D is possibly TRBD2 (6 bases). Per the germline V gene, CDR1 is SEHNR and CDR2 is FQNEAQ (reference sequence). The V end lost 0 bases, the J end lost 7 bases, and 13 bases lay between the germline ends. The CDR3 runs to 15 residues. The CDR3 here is CASSLAWRDGNEQFF. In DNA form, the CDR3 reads TGTGCCAGCAGCTTAGCTTGGCGGGACGGTAATGAGCAGTTCTTC. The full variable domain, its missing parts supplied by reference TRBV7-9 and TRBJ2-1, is DTGVSQNPRHKITKRGQNVTFRCDPISEHNRLYWYRQTLGQGPEFLTYFQNEAQLEKSRLLSDRFSAERPKGSFSTLEIQRTEQGDSAMYLCASSLAWRDGNEQFFGPGTRLTVL.

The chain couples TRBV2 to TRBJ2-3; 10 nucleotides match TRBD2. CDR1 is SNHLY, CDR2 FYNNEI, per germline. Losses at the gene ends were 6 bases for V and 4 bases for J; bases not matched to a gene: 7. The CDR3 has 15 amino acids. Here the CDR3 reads CASSLAGASSDTQYF. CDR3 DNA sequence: TGTGCCAGCAGCCTAGCGGGGGCCAGCTCAGATACGCAGTATTTT. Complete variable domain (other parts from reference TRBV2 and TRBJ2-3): EPEVTQTPSHQVTQMGQEVILRCVPISNHLYFYWYRQILGQKVEFLVSFYNNEISEKSEIFDDQFSVERPDGSNFTLKIRSTKLEDSAMYFCASSLAGASSDTQYFGPGTRLTVL.

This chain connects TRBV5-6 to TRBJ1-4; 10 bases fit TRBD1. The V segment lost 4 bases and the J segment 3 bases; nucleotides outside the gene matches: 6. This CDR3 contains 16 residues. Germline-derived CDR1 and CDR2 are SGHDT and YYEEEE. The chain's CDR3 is CASSDRDRGSNEKLFF. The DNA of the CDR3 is TGTGCCAGCAGCGACCGGGACAGGGGTTCTAATGAAAAACTGTTTTTT.

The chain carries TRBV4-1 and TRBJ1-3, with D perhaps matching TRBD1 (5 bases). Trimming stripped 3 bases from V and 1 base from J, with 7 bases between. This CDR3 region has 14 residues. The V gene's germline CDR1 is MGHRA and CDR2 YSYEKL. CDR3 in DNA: TGCGCCAGCAGCCACCAGGGTTCTGGAAACACCATATATTTT. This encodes CASSHQGSGNTIYF.

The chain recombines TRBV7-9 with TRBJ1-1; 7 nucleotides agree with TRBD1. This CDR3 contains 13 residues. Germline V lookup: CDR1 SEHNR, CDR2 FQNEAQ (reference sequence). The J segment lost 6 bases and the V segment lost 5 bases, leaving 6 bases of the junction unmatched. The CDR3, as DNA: TGTGCCAGCAGCCAGGGGGGTAGCGCTGAAGCTTTCTTT. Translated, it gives CASSQGGSAEAFF.

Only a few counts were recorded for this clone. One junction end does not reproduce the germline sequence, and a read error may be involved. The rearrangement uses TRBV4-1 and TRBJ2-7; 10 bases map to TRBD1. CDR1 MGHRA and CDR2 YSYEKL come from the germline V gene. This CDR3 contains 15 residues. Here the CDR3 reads CASRQGTGTGAEQYF. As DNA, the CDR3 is TGCGCCAGCAGGCAAGGGACCGGGACAGGGGCCGAGCAGTACTTC.

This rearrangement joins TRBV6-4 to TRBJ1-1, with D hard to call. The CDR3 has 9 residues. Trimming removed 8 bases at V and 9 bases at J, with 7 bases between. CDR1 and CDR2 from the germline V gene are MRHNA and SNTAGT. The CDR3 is CASFSQAFF. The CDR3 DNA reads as TGTGCCAGCTTTAGCCAAGCTTTCTTT.

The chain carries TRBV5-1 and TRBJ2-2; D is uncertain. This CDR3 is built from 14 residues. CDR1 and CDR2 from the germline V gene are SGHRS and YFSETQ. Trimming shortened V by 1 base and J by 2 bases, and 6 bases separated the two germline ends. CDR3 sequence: CASSLTVNTGELFF. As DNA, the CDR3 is TGCGCCAGCAGCTTGACGGTCAACACCGGGGAGCTGTTTTTT.

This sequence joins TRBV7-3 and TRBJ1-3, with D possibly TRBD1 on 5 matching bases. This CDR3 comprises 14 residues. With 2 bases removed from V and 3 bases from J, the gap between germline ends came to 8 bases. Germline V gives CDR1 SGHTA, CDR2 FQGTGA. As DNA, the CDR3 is TGTGCCAGCAGCTTATCAGGGCGTGGAAACACCATATATTTT. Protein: CASSLSGRGNTIYF.

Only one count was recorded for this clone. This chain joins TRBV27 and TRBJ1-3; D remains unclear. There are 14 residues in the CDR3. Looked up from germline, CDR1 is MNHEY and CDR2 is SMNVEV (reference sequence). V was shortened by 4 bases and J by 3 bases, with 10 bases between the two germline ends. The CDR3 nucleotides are TGTGCCAGCAGTTCTGGCATTAATGGAAACACCATATATTTT. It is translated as CASSSGINGNTIYF.

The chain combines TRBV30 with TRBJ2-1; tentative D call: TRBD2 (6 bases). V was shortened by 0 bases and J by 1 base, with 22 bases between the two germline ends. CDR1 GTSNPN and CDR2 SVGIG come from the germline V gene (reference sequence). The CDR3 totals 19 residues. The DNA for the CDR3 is TGTGCCTGGAGTGTACTTGGTAAGTCGATCGGGGGATCCTACAATGAGCAGTTCTTC. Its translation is CAWSVLGKSIGGSYNEQFF.

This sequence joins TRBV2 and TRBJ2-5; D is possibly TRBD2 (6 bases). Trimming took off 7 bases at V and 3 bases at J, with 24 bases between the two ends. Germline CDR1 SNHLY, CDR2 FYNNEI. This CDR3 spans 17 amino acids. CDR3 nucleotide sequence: TGTGCCAGCAATATACCGAAGTTAGCTAGCGTGGAAGAGACCCAGTACTTC. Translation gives CASNIPKLASVEETQYF.

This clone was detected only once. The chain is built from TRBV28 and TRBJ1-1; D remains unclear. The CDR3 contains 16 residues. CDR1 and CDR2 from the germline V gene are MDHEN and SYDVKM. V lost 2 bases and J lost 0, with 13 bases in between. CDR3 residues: CASSLPLSGMNTEAFF. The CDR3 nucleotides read TGTGCCAGCAGTTTACCCTTGTCGGGGATGAACACTGAAGCTTTCTTT.

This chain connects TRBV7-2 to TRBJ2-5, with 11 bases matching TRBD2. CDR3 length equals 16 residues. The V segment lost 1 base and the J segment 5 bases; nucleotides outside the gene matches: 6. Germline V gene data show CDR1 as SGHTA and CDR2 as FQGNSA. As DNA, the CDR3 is TGTGCCAGCAGCTTAGTTTTTAGCGGGGGGGCGGAGACCCAGTACTTC. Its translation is CASSLVFSGGAETQYF.

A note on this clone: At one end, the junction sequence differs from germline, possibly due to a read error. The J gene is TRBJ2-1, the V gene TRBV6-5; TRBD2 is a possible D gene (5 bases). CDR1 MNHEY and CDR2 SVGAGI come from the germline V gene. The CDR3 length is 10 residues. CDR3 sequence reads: CASTAARWVF. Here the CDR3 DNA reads TGTGCCAGCACAGCGGCCCGCTGGGTCTTC.

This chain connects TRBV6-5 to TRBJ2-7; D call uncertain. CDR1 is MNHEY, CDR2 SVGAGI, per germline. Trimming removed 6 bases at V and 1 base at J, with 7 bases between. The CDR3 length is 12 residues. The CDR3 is CASSRGSYEQYF. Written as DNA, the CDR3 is TGTGCCAGCAGCCGCGGTTCCTACGAGCAGTACTTC.

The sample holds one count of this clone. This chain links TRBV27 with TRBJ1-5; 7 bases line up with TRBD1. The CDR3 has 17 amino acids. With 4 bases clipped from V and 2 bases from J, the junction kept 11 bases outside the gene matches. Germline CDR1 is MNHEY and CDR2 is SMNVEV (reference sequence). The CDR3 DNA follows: TGTGCCAGCAGTTCCACGACAGGGCTCTTGGGCAATCAGCCCCAGCATTTT. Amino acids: CASSSTTGLLGNQPQHF.

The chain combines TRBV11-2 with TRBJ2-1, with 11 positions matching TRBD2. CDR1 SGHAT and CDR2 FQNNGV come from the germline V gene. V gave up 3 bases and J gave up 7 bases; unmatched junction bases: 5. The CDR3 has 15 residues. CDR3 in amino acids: CASSLTSGIRNEQFF. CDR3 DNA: TGTGCCAGCAGCTTGACTAGCGGGATACGAAATGAGCAGTTCTTC.

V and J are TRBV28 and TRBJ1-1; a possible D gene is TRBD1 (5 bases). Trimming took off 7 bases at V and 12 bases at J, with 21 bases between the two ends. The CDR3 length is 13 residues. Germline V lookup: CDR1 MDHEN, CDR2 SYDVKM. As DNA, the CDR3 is TGTGCCAGCACCCCCGGGGGTCAACGGGTTTCTTTCTTT. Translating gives CASTPGGQRVSFF.

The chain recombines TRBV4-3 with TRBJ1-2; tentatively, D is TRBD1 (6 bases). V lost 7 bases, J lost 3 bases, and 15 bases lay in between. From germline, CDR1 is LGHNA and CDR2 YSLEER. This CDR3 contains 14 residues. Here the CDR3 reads CASTQFRGDYGYTF. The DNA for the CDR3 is TGCGCCAGCACCCAGTTCAGGGGAGACTATGGCTACACCTTC.

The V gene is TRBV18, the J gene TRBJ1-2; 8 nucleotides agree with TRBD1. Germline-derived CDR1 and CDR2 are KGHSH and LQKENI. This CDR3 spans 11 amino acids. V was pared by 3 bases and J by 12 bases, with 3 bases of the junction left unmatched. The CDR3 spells CASSPDRGNTF. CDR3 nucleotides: TGTGCCAGCTCACCCGACAGGGGAAACACCTTC.

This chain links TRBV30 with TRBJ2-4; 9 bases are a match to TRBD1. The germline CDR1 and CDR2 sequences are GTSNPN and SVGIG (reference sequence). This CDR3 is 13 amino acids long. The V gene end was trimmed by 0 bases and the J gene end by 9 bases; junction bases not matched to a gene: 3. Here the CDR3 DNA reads TGTGCCTGGAGTGTCACGGGACAGGGCATTCAGTACTTC. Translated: CAWSVTGQGIQYF. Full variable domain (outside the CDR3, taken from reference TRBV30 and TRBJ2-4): SQTIHQWPATLVQPVGSPLSLECTVEGTSNPNLYWYRQAAGRGLQLLFYSVGIGQISSEVPQNLSASRPQDRQFILSSKKLLLSDSGFYLCAWSVTGQGIQYFGAGTRLSVL.

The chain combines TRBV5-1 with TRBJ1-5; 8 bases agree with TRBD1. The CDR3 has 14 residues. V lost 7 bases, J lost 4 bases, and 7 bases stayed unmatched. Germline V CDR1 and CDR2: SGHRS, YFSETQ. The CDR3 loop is CASRPDRENQPQHF. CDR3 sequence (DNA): TGCGCCAGCCGACCGGACAGGGAGAATCAGCCCCAGCATTTT.

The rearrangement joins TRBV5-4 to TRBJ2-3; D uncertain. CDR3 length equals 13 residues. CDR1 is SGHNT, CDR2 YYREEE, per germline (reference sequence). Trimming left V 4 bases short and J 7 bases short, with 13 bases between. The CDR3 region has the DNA TGTGCCAGCAGCAATTTAACGGTGTATACGCAGTATTTT. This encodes CASSNLTVYTQYF.